The 28 T cell receptor beta chains reported below all come from one sample, sequenced in a study of CD8+ T cells in alopecia areata. RNA was isolated and reverse transcribed to cDNA, the sequencing template. Generated by immunoSEQ multiplex PCR, the TCRdb table keeps only in-frame clones and is missing some. This repertoire shows 150,000 to 200,000 clones, approximately 62% found once; its top ten account for around 1.6%. This material consisted of CD4+ T cells sorted from blood, taken at week 0. The receptors come from a human donor with alopecia areata.

V is TRBV30 and J is TRBJ2-1; 9 bases are shared with TRBD2. The CDR3 covers 14 residues. Germline V lookup: CDR1 GTSNPN, CDR2 SVGIG (reference sequence). The ends lost 3 bases at V and 4 bases at J; junction bases unmatched: 4. The chain's CDR3 is CAWRLAGIYNEQFF. The CDR3 DNA sequence: TGTGCCTGGAGGCTAGCGGGGATATACAATGAGCAGTTCTTC.

The V gene is TRBV30, the J gene TRBJ2-7; D gene ambiguous. The germline V gene encodes CDR1 GTSNPN and CDR2 SVGIG (reference sequence). The CDR3 covers 13 residues. Trimming stripped 1 base from V and 3 bases from J, with 10 bases between. CDR3 in DNA: TGTGCCTGGAGTGGTGGTAGGGACTACGAGCAGTACTTC. Protein sequence: CAWSGGRDYEQYF.

The table lists this clone with a few counts. V usage is TRBV2 and J usage is TRBJ2-7; D not resolved. V dropped 6 bases and J dropped 7 bases, with 13 bases sitting between them. Germline V gene sequence: CDR1 SNHLY, CDR2 FYNNEI. The CDR3 is 12 residues long. CDR3 DNA: TGTGCCAGCAGGTCCCCTATTGGGGAGCAGTACTTC. It yields the protein CASRSPIGEQYF. Full variable domain (rest looked up from reference TRBV2 and TRBJ2-7): EPEVTQTPSHQVTQMGQEVILRCVPISNHLYFYWYRQILGQKVEFLVSFYNNEISEKSEIFDDQFSVERPDGSNFTLKIRSTKLEDSAMYFCASRSPIGEQYFGPGTRLTVT.

The V call is TRBV30, the J call TRBJ1-6; D not certain. V was trimmed by 2 bases and J by 9 bases, leaving 8 bases between them. The V gene's germline CDR1 is GTSNPN and CDR2 SVGIG (reference sequence). The CDR3 is 12 residues long. As DNA, the CDR3 is TGTGCCTGGAGTCCTATCGGTTCACCCCTCCACTTT. Translating gives CAWSPIGSPLHF.

This rearrangement joins TRBV18 to TRBJ1-6; D is possibly TRBD1 (6 bases). From germline, CDR1 is KGHSH and CDR2 LQKENI. This CDR3 comprises 15 residues. Trimming left V 6 bases short and J 0 bases short, with 9 bases between. The CDR3 loop reads CASSLDSSYNSPLHF. The CDR3 nucleotides read TGTGCCAGCTCCCTGGACAGCTCCTATAATTCACCCCTCCACTTT. The whole variable domain, remainder taken from reference TRBV18 and TRBJ1-6, is NAGVMQNPRHLVRRRGQEARLRCSPMKGHSHVYWYRQLPEEGLKFMVYLQKENIIDESGMPKERFSAEFPKEGPSILRIQQVVRGDSAAYFCASSLDSSYNSPLHFGNGTRLTVT.

The gene calls are TRBV2 and TRBJ1-2; 8 nucleotides agree with TRBD1. The trim removed 6 bases at V and 4 bases at J, leaving 7 bases unmatched. This CDR3 is 14 amino acids long. Germline V gene data show CDR1 as SNHLY and CDR2 as FYNNEI. The CDR3 sequence is CASSRTGPTYGYTF. As DNA, the CDR3 is TGTGCCAGCAGCCGGACAGGGCCCACCTATGGCTACACCTTC.

A single count supports this clone. J is TRBJ2-6 and V is TRBV4-3; D unresolved. This CDR3 is built from 16 residues. The V and J ends lost 0 bases and 2 bases respectively, with 8 bases between them. CDR1 LGHNA and CDR2 YSLEER come from the germline V gene. The CDR3 bases are TGCGCCAGCAGCCAAGATCTAACTCCTGGGGCCAACGTCCTGACTTTC. This gives the protein CASSQDLTPGANVLTF.

The V call is TRBV5-5, the J call TRBJ2-4, with 10 bases matching TRBD1. Looked up from germline, CDR1 is SGHKS and CDR2 is YYEKEE (reference sequence). Unmatched junction bases numbered 2, after V lost 4 bases and J lost 7 bases. The CDR3 is 13 amino acids. This chain's CDR3 is CASSTDRGNIQYF. CDR3 nucleotide sequence: TGTGCCAGCAGCACGGACAGGGGGAACATTCAGTACTTC.

The rearrangement joins TRBV29-1 to TRBJ2-1, with no clear D. The CDR3 runs 10 residues. Per germline, CDR1 SQVTM and CDR2 ANQGSEA. V lost 3 bases, J lost 8 bases, and 5 bases lay in between. CDR3 loop: CSVDVDEQFF. DNA for the CDR3: TGCAGCGTTGATGTAGATGAGCAGTTCTTC.

The J gene is TRBJ1-5, the V gene TRBV10-3, with TRBD1 matching 7 bases. The CDR3 covers 15 residues. V was pared by 2 bases and J by 4 bases, with 5 bases of the junction left unmatched. CDR1 is ENHRY, CDR2 SYGVKD, per germline. The CDR3 DNA reads as TGTGCCATCAGTGAGGTGGCAGGGGGAAATCAGCCCCAGCATTTT. It codes for CAISEVAGGNQPQHF.

This chain uses TRBV29-1 with TRBJ2-1; D call uncertain. There are 11 residues in the CDR3. The V gene lost 6 bases and the J gene lost 5 bases, with 8 bases spanning the gap. Germline V gives CDR1 SQVTM, CDR2 ANQGSEA. CDR3 nucleotides: TGCAGCGTAGACAAGGACAATGAGCAGTTCTTC. Its translation: CSVDKDNEQFF.

This sequence joins TRBV2 and TRBJ2-5; D remains unclear. The germline gives CDR1 SNHLY, CDR2 FYNNEI. V was trimmed by 6 bases and J by 7 bases, leaving 3 bases between them. This CDR3 is built from 9 residues. The CDR3 loop reads CASRSTQYF. CDR3 coding DNA: TGTGCCAGCAGGTCGACCCAGTACTTC.

The chain has TRBV29-1 and TRBJ2-1; D might be TRBD2 (5 bases). Looked up from germline, CDR1 is SQVTM and CDR2 is ANQGSEA. CDR3 size: 11 residues. Between the trimmed V and J ends, which lost 4 bases and 7 bases, there was a span of 8 bases. CDR3 sequence reads: CSVGPGNEQFF. The CDR3 DNA sequence: TGCAGCGTTGGACCGGGGAATGAGCAGTTCTTC.

The chain recombines TRBV9 with TRBJ2-5; 11 bases match TRBD1. Germline-derived CDR1 and CDR2 are SGDLS and YYNGEE. There are 16 residues in the CDR3. V lost 1 base, J lost 2 bases, and 4 bases stayed unmatched. The CDR3 loop is CASSVRGTGGQETQYF. CDR3 sequence (DNA): TGTGCCAGCAGCGTAAGGGGGACAGGGGGGCAAGAGACCCAGTACTTC. Variable domain in full (rest from reference TRBV9 and TRBJ2-5): DSGVTQTPKHLITATGQRVTLRCSPRSGDLSVYWYQQSLDQGLQFLIQYYNGEERAKGNILERFSAQQFPDLHSELNLSSLELGDSALYFCASSVRGTGGQETQYFGPGTRLLVL.

V gene TRBV4-3 combines with J gene TRBJ1-2; no clear D. This CDR3 region has 15 residues. V was shortened by 0 bases and J by 4 bases, with 12 bases between the two germline ends. Per the germline V gene, CDR1 is LGHNA and CDR2 is YSLEER. The CDR3 region has the DNA TGCGCCAGCAGCCAAGATCAAGGCAGAACCTATGGCTACACCTTC. Translation: CASSQDQGRTYGYTF.

The J gene is TRBJ1-5, the V gene TRBV30; D unclear. The germline V and J ends were trimmed by 1 base and 7 bases, with 8 bases remaining between them. The CDR3 loop spans 12 amino acids. Germline values: CDR1 GTSNPN, CDR2 SVGIG (reference sequence). In nucleotides, the CDR3 is TGTGCCTGGAGTGCGGTCGGGCAGCCCCAGCATTTT. Amino acid sequence: CAWSAVGQPQHF.

On this clone: Other DNA variants within this sample encode the same CDR3. V usage is TRBV30 and J usage is TRBJ2-5; D is unresolved. This CDR3 contains 11 residues. CDR1 is GTSNPN, CDR2 SVGIG, per germline (reference sequence). V lost 0 bases to trimming and J lost 5 bases, with 4 bases between them. The CDR3 DNA sequence: TGTGCCTGGAGTGTACTGGAGACCCAGTACTTC. Protein: CAWSVLETQYF.

The rearrangement joins TRBV7-2 to TRBJ2-7; TRBD2 aligns across 9 bases. Germline CDR1 is SGHTA and CDR2 is FQGNSA. The ends lost 0 bases at V and 4 bases at J; junction bases unmatched: 7. The CDR3 covers 16 residues. This CDR3 is CASSLASSGGIYEQYF. In DNA, the CDR3 is TGTGCCAGCAGCTTAGCAAGTAGCGGGGGTATTTACGAGCAGTACTTC.

The J gene is TRBJ1-1, the V gene TRBV29-1; weak D call: TRBD1 (5 bases). The V gene's germline CDR1 is SQVTM and CDR2 ANQGSEA. Trimming took off 0 bases at V and 3 bases at J, with 14 bases between the two ends. The CDR3 totals 15 residues. The CDR3 sequence is CSVEDTTRGYTEAFF. Written as DNA, the CDR3 is TGCAGCGTTGAAGATACGACAAGGGGCTACACTGAAGCTTTCTTT.

The chain employs TRBV29-1 and TRBJ1-1, with unresolved D. There are 14 residues in the CDR3. Germline V gives CDR1 SQVTM, CDR2 ANQGSEA. Trimming pared 4 bases from V and 1 base from J, leaving 13 bases between. CDR3 in DNA: TGCAGCGTTGTTGGCAGGATTAAGAACACTGAAGCTTTCTTT. It encodes CSVVGRIKNTEAFF.

This rearrangement joins TRBV6-6 to TRBJ2-7; a possible D gene is TRBD1 (6 bases). Germline lookup yields CDR1 MNHNY and CDR2 SVGAGI (reference sequence). This CDR3 spans 14 amino acids. Trimming cost V 5 bases and J 2 bases, with 13 bases left between them. CDR3 in amino acids: CASSPGTSPYEQYF. CDR3 coding DNA: TGTGCCAGCAGTCCCGGGACATCCCCCTACGAGCAGTACTTC.

This clone showed up just a few times. The chain joins TRBV19 to TRBJ2-5; 8 bases are shared with TRBD2. Germline V gene sequence: CDR1 LNHDA, CDR2 SQIVND (reference sequence). Unmatched junction bases numbered 7, after V lost 4 bases and J lost 3 bases. The CDR3 runs 15 residues. The CDR3 reads CASSTGTSPKETQYF. In DNA form, the CDR3 reads TGTGCCAGTAGTACCGGGACTAGTCCCAAAGAGACCCAGTACTTC.

The CDR3: CASSLFAQAKLFF. CDR3 DNA: TGTGCCAGCAGCTTATTCGCCCAGGCCAAACTGTTTTTT. V gene TRBV7-2 combines with J gene TRBJ1-4; D is unresolved. The CDR3 extends over 13 amino acids. Looked up from germline, CDR1 is SGHTA and CDR2 is FQGNSA. The germline V and J ends were trimmed by 2 bases and 11 bases, with 12 bases remaining between them.

The genes are TRBV18 and TRBJ2-7; TRBD2 aligns across 9 bases. Germline lookup yields CDR1 KGHSH and CDR2 LQKENI. The CDR3 loop spans 14 amino acids. Losses at the gene ends were 3 bases for V and 4 bases for J; bases not matched to a gene: 4. CDR3 bases: TGTGCCAGCTCACCTTCTAGCGGGACTTACGAGCAGTACTTC. Its translation is CASSPSSGTYEQYF.

The V gene is TRBV29-1, the J gene TRBJ1-2; D is unresolved. The CDR3 totals 13 residues. The V gene's germline CDR1 is SQVTM and CDR2 ANQGSEA. V lost 6 bases to trimming and J lost 1 base, with 12 bases between them. The CDR3 coding sequence is TGCAGCGTAAGGCCACAATTTAACTATGGCTACACCTTC. It specifies CSVRPQFNYGYTF.

The rearrangement joins TRBV7-2 to TRBJ2-5; 7 bases map to TRBD2. The CDR3 length is 14 residues. Germline values: CDR1 SGHTA, CDR2 FQGNSA. Trimming took 5 bases from V and 2 from J; bases not matched to a gene: 5. The CDR3 sequence is CASSDQGLQETQYF. CDR3 nucleotides: TGTGCCAGCAGCGACCAGGGACTACAAGAGACCCAGTACTTC.

The gene calls are TRBV4-3 and TRBJ2-1; 11 bases match TRBD2. The CDR3 spans 16 residues. The J segment lost 8 bases and the V segment lost 3 bases, leaving 9 bases of the junction unmatched. From germline, CDR1 is LGHNA and CDR2 YSLEER. The CDR3 bases are TGCGCCAGCAGCCAGGAATTAGCGGGGGGGCCCCATGAGCAGTTCTTC. Translated: CASSQELAGGPHEQFF.

The V call is TRBV5-1, the J call TRBJ2-4, with no clear D. Germline lookup yields CDR1 SGHRS and CDR2 YFSETQ. Trimming left V 1 base short and J 5 bases short, with 10 bases between. This CDR3 contains 14 residues. CDR3 sequence: CASSLSSGENIQYF. The CDR3 DNA follows: TGCGCCAGCAGCTTGTCCTCAGGCGAAAACATTCAGTACTTC.